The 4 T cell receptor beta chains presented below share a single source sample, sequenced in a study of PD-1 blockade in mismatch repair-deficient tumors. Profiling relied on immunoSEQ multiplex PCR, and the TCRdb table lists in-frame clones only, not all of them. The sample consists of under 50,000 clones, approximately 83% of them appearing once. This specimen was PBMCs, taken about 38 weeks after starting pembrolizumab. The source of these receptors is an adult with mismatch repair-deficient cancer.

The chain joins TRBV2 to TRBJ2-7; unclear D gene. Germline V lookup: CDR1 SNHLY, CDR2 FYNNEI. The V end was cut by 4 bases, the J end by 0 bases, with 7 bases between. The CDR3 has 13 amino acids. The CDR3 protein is CASSAPGSYEQYF. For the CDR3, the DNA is TGTGCCAGCAGTGCCCCGGGCTCCTACGAGCAGTACTTC.

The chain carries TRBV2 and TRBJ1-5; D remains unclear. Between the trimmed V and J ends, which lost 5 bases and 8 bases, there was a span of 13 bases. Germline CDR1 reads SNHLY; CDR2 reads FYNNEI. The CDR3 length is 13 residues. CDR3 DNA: TGTGCCAGCAGTCGGACGGACTCGAAGCCCCAGCATTTT. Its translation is CASSRTDSKPQHF. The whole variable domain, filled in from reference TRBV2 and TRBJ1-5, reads EPEVTQTPSHQVTQMGQEVILRCVPISNHLYFYWYRQILGQKVEFLVSFYNNEISEKSEIFDDQFSVERPDGSNFTLKIRSTKLEDSAMYFCASSRTDSKPQHFGDGTRLSIL.

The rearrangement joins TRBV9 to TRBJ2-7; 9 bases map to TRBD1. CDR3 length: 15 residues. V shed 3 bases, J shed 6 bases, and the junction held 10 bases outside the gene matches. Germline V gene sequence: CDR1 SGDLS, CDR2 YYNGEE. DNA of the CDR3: TGTGCCAGCAGCGGATCCGGGACAGGGATATCCGAGCAGTACTTC. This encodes CASSGSGTGISEQYF. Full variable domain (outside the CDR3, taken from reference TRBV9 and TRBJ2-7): DSGVTQTPKHLITATGQRVTLRCSPRSGDLSVYWYQQSLDQGLQFLIQYYNGEERAKGNILERFSAQQFPDLHSELNLSSLELGDSALYFCASSGSGTGISEQYFGPGTRLTVT.

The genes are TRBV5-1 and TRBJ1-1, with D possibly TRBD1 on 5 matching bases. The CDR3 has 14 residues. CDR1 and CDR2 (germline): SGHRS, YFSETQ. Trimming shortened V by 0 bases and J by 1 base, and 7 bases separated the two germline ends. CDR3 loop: CASSLGGGNTEAFF. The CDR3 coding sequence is TGCGCCAGCAGCTTGGGCGGGGGGAACACTGAAGCTTTCTTT.